These 5 T cell receptor beta chains were sequenced from one sample in a study of early T cells in non-severe SARS-CoV-2 infection. TCRdb called the 5' RACE reads again in MiXCR, with one record for every CDR3 protein. The table shows about 61,000 distinct CDR3 sequences, with around 12% occurring only once. Sequences were derived from whole blood, sampled at baseline. The source is an adult who was a healthcare worker with PCR-confirmed SARS-CoV-2 infection or an uninfected control (not recorded which). The donor label of this sample is uncertain.

This clonotype was seen only a few times. This chain links TRBV12-3 or TRBV12-4 with TRBJ2-3; no definite D call. The CDR3 is made up of 11 amino acids. V lost 4 bases and J lost 4, with 3 bases in between. CDR3 sequence: CASSWSDTQYF. The CDR3 DNA reads TGTGCCAGCAGTTGGTCAGATACGCAGTATTTT.

A few counts support this clonotype. This chain links TRBV12-3 or TRBV12-4 with TRBJ1-1, with no clear D. CDR3 length: 16 residues. Trimming stripped 2 bases from V and 3 bases from J, with 16 bases between. The CDR3 sequence: CASSLRPRDGYTEAFF. CDR3 in DNA: TGTGCCAGCAGTTTACGCCCGAGGGATGGGTACACTGAAGCTTTCTTT.

The chain couples TRBV12-3 or TRBV12-4 to TRBJ1-5; perhaps TRBD1 as D (6 bases). The germline V and J ends were trimmed by 6 bases and 2 bases, with 20 bases remaining between them. The CDR3 consists of 17 residues. Here the CDR3 reads CASSDGPGRGGNQPQHF. CDR3 nucleotide sequence: TGTGCCAGCAGCGACGGACCGGGCAGGGGAGGCAATCAGCCCCAGCATTTT.

The rearrangement joins TRBV4-1 to TRBJ1-4; 7 nucleotides line up with TRBD1. The CDR3 has 14 residues. The V gene end was trimmed by 4 bases and the J gene end by 2 bases; junction bases not matched to a gene: 1. Germline V gene lookup returns CDR1 MGHRA and CDR2 YSYEKL. In DNA form, the CDR3 reads TGCGCCAGCAGCCCGACAGGGACTAATGAAAAACTGTTTTTT. It codes for CASSPTGTNEKLFF.

This chain uses TRBV7-9 with TRBJ1-5; D is uncertain. V gave up 5 bases and J gave up 6 bases, with 8 bases separating them. The CDR3 has 12 amino acids. The germline V gene encodes CDR1 SEHNR and CDR2 FQNEAQ (reference sequence). CDR3 sequence reads: CASSPEGQPQHF. CDR3 DNA: TGTGCCAGCAGCCCCGAGGGTCAGCCCCAGCATTTT.